The clone carrying this T cell receptor beta chain has just a few counts. What it recognizes is unknown. CDR1 and CDR2 from the germline V gene are LGHNA and YSLEER. Trimming took 4 bases from V and 2 from J; bases not matched to a gene: 7. The CDR3 consists of 15 residues. This entry is derived from a study of T cells in Graves' hyperthyroidism and ophthalmopathy. Study results and limitations: Most thyroid clonotypes expanded above 0.001 were also detected in blood.

Amplification of TCR beta CDR3 regions was performed using RNA transcripts as template. Researchers ran a first-round RT-PCR on the TCR CDR3 using the HTBI primer set. TCRdb itself ran the multiplex PCR reads through MiXCR, one entry per CDR3 protein. The top ten clones hold about 30% of a sample with 300,000 to 450,000 distinct CDR3 sequences, around a sixth of them seen once. Uncontrolled infections, other autoimmune diseases, pregnancy or lactation led to exclusion of patients. Diagnosis relied on clinical symptoms, serum thyroxine and TRAb, thyroid ultrasound and orbital computed tomography. The chain is built from TRBV4-3 and TRBJ2-5; 7 nucleotides line up with TRBD1. This clonotype was obtained from a woman aged 18-29 years with Graves' hyperthyroidism that later progressed to Graves' ophthalmopathy. The specimen was blood. Written as DNA, the CDR3 is TGCGCCAGCAGCCCCGGACAGGCAATACAAGAGACCCAGTACTTC. This codes for CASSPGQAIQETQYF.